This entry describes one TCR beta chain. The record originates from a study of blood T cell repertoires in COVID-19. The protocol was immunoSEQ multiplex PCR, while the TCRdb copy is restricted to in-frame clones and leaves out a portion. This table has some 97,000 clones, roughly 92% appearing once. The CDR3 sequence is 15 residues long. Between the trimmed V and J ends, which lost 1 base and 5 bases, there was a span of 15 bases. The germline V gene encodes CDR1 SGHRS and CDR2 YFSETQ. The source is a man aged 45-60 years with active COVID-19. Sequenced input: peripheral blood. This chain uses TRBV5-1 with TRBJ2-5; a possible D gene is TRBD2 (6 bases). For the CDR3, the DNA is TGCGCCAGCAGCTTGAACAGACATGGAGGGGAGACCCAGTACTTC. Amino acid sequence: CASSLNRHGGETQYF. Together with reference TRBV5-1 and TRBJ2-5, the CDR3 gives the full variable domain: KAGVTQTPRYLIKTRGQQVTLSCSPISGHRSVSWYQQTPGQGLQFLFEYFSETQRNKGNFPGRFSGRQFSNSRSEMNVSTLELGDSALYLCASSLNRHGGETQYFGPGTRLLVL.